The 14 T cell receptor beta chains listed next were all sequenced from one sample in a study of T cell repertoires in ileal Crohn's disease. TCRdb's copy holds only in-frame clones and misses some; the assay was immunoSEQ multiplex PCR. This sample has roughly 9,600 clones, with 76% found just once. Source material: ileal tissue. These receptors were taken from an adult with Crohn's disease.

The V and J genes are TRBV18 and TRBJ1-2; D is ambiguous. V lost 3 bases, J lost 6 bases, and 5 bases lay in between. The CDR3 contains 11 residues. CDR1 KGHSH and CDR2 LQKENI come from the germline V gene. In DNA, the CDR3 is TGTGCCAGCTCACCGAGAGATGGCTACACCTTC. Its translation is CASSPRDGYTF.

This clone was counted between two and nine times. The chain recombines TRBV29-1 with TRBJ1-1, with a weak D call TRBD1 (6 bases). Per germline, CDR1 SQVTM and CDR2 ANQGSEA. CDR3 size: 12 residues. Trimming pared 7 bases from V and 2 bases from J, leaving 11 bases between. CDR3 amino acids: CSGWGGNTEAFF. The CDR3 bases are TGCAGCGGTTGGGGGGGCAACACTGAAGCTTTCTTT.

The rearrangement links TRBV27 to TRBJ2-3; 8 bases align to TRBD2. CDR1 MNHEY and CDR2 SMNVEV come from the germline V gene (reference sequence). This CDR3 is 16 amino acids long. The V and J ends lost 5 bases and 1 base, in that order; junction bases with no gene match: 8. CDR3 in DNA: TGTGCCAGCAGTCCCTCGACGGGAGGGGGCACAGATACGCAGTATTTT. Protein: CASSPSTGGGTDTQYF.

J is TRBJ2-5 and V is TRBV5-4; weak D call: TRBD2 (6 bases). The germline CDR1 and CDR2 sequences are SGHNT and YYREEE (reference sequence). The germline V and J ends were trimmed by 5 bases and 5 bases, with 25 bases remaining between them. The CDR3 sequence is 17 residues long. The CDR3 spells CASRPSLAGVGAETQYF. For the CDR3, the DNA is TGTGCCAGCAGACCCTCACTAGCCGGGGTGGGAGCGGAGACCCAGTACTTC.

The chain employs TRBV6-6 and TRBJ2-1, with 8 bases fitting TRBD2. The CDR3 runs 13 residues. Germline assignment: CDR1 MNHNY and CDR2 SVGAGI (reference sequence). J lost 9 bases, V lost 7 bases, and 8 bases had no gene match. CDR3 loop: CASTLREGAEQFF. The CDR3 DNA follows: TGTGCCAGCACCTTACGGGAGGGAGCTGAGCAGTTCTTC.

The chain recombines TRBV5-4 with TRBJ1-1; TRBD1 agrees at 7 bases. With 4 bases clipped from V and 5 bases from J, the junction kept 2 bases outside the gene matches. The germline CDR1 and CDR2 sequences are SGHNT and YYREEE (reference sequence). This CDR3 spans 12 amino acids. CDR3 residues: CASSPGGTEAFF. CDR3 DNA sequence: TGTGCCAGCAGCCCAGGGGGTACTGAAGCTTTCTTT.

This chain uses TRBV25-1 with TRBJ1-1; D is perhaps TRBD1 (5 bases). Germline V CDR1 and CDR2: MGHDK, SYGVNS. This CDR3 spans 14 amino acids. V lost 7 bases to trimming and J lost 4 bases, with 16 bases between them. CDR3 nucleotides: TGTGCCAGCAATTGGGCAGGGATGGCCACTGAAGCTTTCTTT. Translation gives CASNWAGMATEAFF.

CDR3 sequence: CASSLTQHNEQFF. The DNA for the CDR3 is TGTGCCAGCAGTTTAACACAGCACAATGAGCAGTTCTTC. This chain connects TRBV27 to TRBJ2-1; the D is unclear. The CDR3 loop spans 13 amino acids. V lost 2 bases and J lost 5, with 7 bases in between. Germline V gene data show CDR1 as MNHEY and CDR2 as SMNVEV (reference sequence).

This clone was picked up a small number of times. The V call is TRBV28, the J call TRBJ1-5, with no clear D. The CDR3 contains 16 residues. Trimming shortened V by 3 bases and J by 11 bases, and 23 bases separated the two germline ends. CDR1 and CDR2 (germline): MDHEN, SYDVKM. The CDR3: CASSFLAEGSLGSQHF. CDR3 sequence (DNA): TGTGCCAGCAGTTTCCTCGCTGAGGGTTCTCTAGGGTCCCAGCATTTT.

This clone qualifies as medium-sized. The V and J genes are TRBV19 and TRBJ1-1; TRBD1 matches 9 bases. The ends lost 5 bases at V and 4 bases at J; junction bases unmatched: 8. The CDR3 consists of 15 residues. The germline gives CDR1 LNHDA, CDR2 SQIVND (reference sequence). The CDR3 loop is CASSPRTGEVTEAFF. The CDR3 DNA is TGTGCCAGTAGTCCCCGGACAGGGGAAGTCACTGAAGCTTTCTTT.

The gene calls are TRBV7-2 and TRBJ2-1; 11 bases align to TRBD2. The CDR3 is 12 amino acids. Germline lookup yields CDR1 SGHTA and CDR2 FQGNSA. Germline trimming cut 5 bases from V and 15 bases from J; bases unmatched to any gene: 6. In DNA form, the CDR3 reads TGTGCCAGCAGCCCTACTAGCGGGAGCCCGTTCTTC. Its protein product is CASSPTSGSPFF.

This clone came up once. The chain links TRBV30 to TRBJ1-6; the D gene is possibly TRBD1 (6 bases). The V and J ends lost 0 bases and 4 bases respectively, with 10 bases between them. This CDR3 comprises 15 residues. Germline assignment: CDR1 GTSNPN and CDR2 SVGIG (reference sequence). CDR3: CAWSVPGQYNSPLHF. The CDR3, as DNA: TGTGCCTGGAGTGTACCAGGACAGTATAATTCACCCCTCCACTTT. The full variable domain, rest sourced from reference TRBV30 and TRBJ1-6, is SQTIHQWPATLVQPVGSPLSLECTVEGTSNPNLYWYRQAAGRGLQLLFYSVGIGQISSEVPQNLSASRPQDRQFILSSKKLLLSDSGFYLCAWSVPGQYNSPLHFGNGTRLTVT.

The J gene is TRBJ2-7, the V gene TRBV30; 9 nucleotides agree with TRBD1. The CDR3 runs to 16 residues. Trimming cost V 6 bases and J 1 base; bases outside gene matches: 13. Germline V lookup: CDR1 GTSNPN, CDR2 SVGIG (reference sequence). The CDR3: CACSGTGLGISYEQYF. Written as DNA, the CDR3 is TGTGCCTGCTCGGGGACAGGGCTTGGGATTTCCTACGAGCAGTACTTC.

The gene calls are TRBV7-2 and TRBJ1-5, with D unclear. V lost 1 base, J lost 6 bases, and 4 bases lay in between. There are 12 residues in the CDR3. Germline CDR1 is SGHTA and CDR2 is FQGNSA. The CDR3 here is CASSLGSQPQHF. CDR3 in DNA: TGTGCCAGCAGCTTAGGTAGTCAGCCCCAGCATTTT.